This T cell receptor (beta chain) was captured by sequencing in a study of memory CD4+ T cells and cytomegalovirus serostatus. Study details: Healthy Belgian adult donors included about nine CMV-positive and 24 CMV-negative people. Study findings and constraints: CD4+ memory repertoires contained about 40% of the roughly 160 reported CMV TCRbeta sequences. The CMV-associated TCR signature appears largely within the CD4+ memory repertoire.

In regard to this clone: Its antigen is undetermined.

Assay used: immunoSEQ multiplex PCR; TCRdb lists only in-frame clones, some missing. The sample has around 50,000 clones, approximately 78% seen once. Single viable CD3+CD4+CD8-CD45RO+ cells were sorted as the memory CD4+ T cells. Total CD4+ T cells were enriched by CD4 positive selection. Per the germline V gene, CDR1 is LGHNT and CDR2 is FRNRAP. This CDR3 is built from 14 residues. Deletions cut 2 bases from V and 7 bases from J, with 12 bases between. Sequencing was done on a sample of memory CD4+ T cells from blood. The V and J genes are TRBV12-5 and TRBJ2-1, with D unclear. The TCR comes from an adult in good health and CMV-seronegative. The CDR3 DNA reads TGTGCTAGTGGTTTGCCGATCCGACAAAATGAGCAGTTCTTC. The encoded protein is CASGLPIRQNEQFF. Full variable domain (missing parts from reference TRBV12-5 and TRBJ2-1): DARVTQTPRHKVTEMGQEVTMRCQPILGHNTVFWYRQTMMQGLELLAYFRNRAPLDDSGMPKDRFSAEMPDATLATLKIQPSEPRDSAVYFCASGLPIRQNEQFFGPGTRLTVL.